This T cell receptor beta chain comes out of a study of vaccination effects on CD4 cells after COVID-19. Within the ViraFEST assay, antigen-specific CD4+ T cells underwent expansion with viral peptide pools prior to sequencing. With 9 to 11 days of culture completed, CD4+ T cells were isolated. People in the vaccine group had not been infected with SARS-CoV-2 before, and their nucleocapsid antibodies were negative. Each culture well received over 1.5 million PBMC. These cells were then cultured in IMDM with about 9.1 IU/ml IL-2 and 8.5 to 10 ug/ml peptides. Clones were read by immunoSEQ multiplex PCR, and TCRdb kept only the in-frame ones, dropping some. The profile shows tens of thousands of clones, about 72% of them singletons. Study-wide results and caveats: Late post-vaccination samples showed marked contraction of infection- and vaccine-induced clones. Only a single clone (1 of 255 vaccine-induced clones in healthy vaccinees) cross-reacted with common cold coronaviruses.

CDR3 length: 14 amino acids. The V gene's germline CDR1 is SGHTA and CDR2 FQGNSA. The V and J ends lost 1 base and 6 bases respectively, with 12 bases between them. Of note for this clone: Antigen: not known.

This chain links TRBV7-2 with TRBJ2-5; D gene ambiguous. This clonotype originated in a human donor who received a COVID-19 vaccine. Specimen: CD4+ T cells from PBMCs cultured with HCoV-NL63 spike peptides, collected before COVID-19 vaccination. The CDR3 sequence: CASSLGWGQKTQYF. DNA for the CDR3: TGTGCCAGCAGCTTAGGTTGGGGTCAAAAGACCCAGTACTTC.